This T cell receptor (beta chain) appears in the sequencing data of a study of human T cells and chemical hapten exposure. Findings and caveats of the study: TCRs at a frequency above 1 in 1000 stayed unchanged with DPC sensitization.

Individual cDNA molecules (in the library) carried attached unique molecular identifiers. In the authors' workflow: Between about 23,224 and 750,000 TCRs appeared in each sample, and the median stood at approximately 100,000. TCRdb analysed the RACE reads with MiXCR anew, one entry per CDR3 protein. In this record, the V and J calls reflect TCRdb's handling and not the investigators' own analysis. The table records tens of thousands of distinct CDR3 sequences, just under 9% of them present only once. For this clonotype: Its antigen remains unidentified.

The trim removed 4 bases at V and 0 bases at J, leaving 2 bases unmatched. CDR3 size: 15 residues. Germline CDR1 reads KGHSH; CDR2 reads LQKENI. The time point here: healthy volunteer bleed at 2 weeks. Total RNA was isolated from whole blood that had not been fractionated. This receptor was obtained from a female donor in good health. Some clones in this sample may be carry-over from other donors' samples. Material: whole blood. The rearrangement uses TRBV18 and TRBJ1-5, with TRBD1 matching 8 bases. CDR3 in DNA: TGTGCCAGCTCACGGGGACAGGTTAGCAATCAGCCCCAGCATTTT. Amino acid sequence: CASSRGQVSNQPQHF.